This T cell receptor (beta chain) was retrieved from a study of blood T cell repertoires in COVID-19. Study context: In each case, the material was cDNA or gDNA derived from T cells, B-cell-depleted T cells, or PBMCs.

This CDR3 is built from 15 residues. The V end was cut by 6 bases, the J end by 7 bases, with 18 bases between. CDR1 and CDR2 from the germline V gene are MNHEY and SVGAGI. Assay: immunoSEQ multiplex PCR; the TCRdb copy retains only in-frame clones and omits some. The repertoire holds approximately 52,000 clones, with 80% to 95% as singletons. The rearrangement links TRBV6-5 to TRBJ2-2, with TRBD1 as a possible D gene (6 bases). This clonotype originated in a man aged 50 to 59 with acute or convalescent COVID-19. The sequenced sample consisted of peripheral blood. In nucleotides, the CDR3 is TGTGCCAGCAGGCCCGGGGCAGGGGTAATCGGGGAGCTGTTTTTT. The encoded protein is CASRPGAGVIGELFF.